The 26 T cell receptor beta chains reported below all come from one sample, sequenced in a study of blood T cell repertoires in COVID-19. Here immunoSEQ multiplex PCR was the method, and the copy in TCRdb shows in-frame clones only, minus some. The sample consists of about 200,000 clones, nearly 90% of them appearing once. Input material: peripheral blood. Receptor source: a man aged 50-60 years with COVID-19, enrolled during active disease.

This clone was observed a single time. The V and J genes are TRBV30 and TRBJ1-5; the match to TRBD1 covers 7 bases. Germline-derived CDR1 and CDR2 are GTSNPN and SVGIG (reference sequence). The CDR3 loop spans 14 amino acids. Germline trimming cut 1 base from V and 7 bases from J; bases unmatched to any gene: 7. CDR3 bases: TGTGCCTGGAGTGCCGGACAGGTTTGGCAGCCCCAGCATTTT. Translating it yields CAWSAGQVWQPQHF.

The J gene is TRBJ1-2, the V gene TRBV7-2, with 10 bases lining up with TRBD1. Germline CDR1 SGHTA, CDR2 FQGNSA. This CDR3 contains 15 residues. The V and J ends lost 5 bases and 6 bases, in that order; junction bases with no gene match: 9. The DNA for the CDR3 is TGTGCCAGCAGCCCTGGGACAGGGGTCCCGGATGGCTACACCTTC. The encoded protein is CASSPGTGVPDGYTF.

V gene TRBV30 combines with J gene TRBJ1-6; 11 nucleotides match TRBD1. V shed 2 bases and J 10 bases; nucleotides not matched to a gene: 7. The CDR3 has 15 residues. The germline gives CDR1 GTSNPN, CDR2 SVGIG (reference sequence). CDR3 amino acids: CAWSSRTGGASPLHF. The DNA for the CDR3 is TGTGCCTGGAGTTCACGGACAGGGGGCGCCTCACCCCTCCACTTT.

The V call is TRBV7-9, the J call TRBJ2-1, with D perhaps TRBD2 (6 bases). CDR3 length: 15 amino acids. Trimming shortened V by 1 base and J by 7 bases, and 14 bases separated the two germline ends. CDR1 SEHNR and CDR2 FQNEAQ come from the germline V gene (reference sequence). In DNA form, the CDR3 reads TGTGCCAGCAGCTTAGTTGCCGGGAGTGGTAATGAGCAGTTCTTC. Protein: CASSLVAGSGNEQFF.

Regarding this clone: At one end, the junction sequence differs from germline, possibly due to a read error. As DNA, the CDR3 is TGTGCCAACAGCTTGGCCGGAGGGAACTCTGGAAACACCATATATTTT. This codes for CANSLAGGNSGNTIYF. The chain employs TRBV5-6 and TRBJ1-3; D remains unclear. Per germline, CDR1 SGHDT and CDR2 YYEEEE. This CDR3 region has 16 residues.

The chain links TRBV19 to TRBJ2-6, with D tentatively TRBD1 (6 bases). CDR3 length equals 15 residues. V lost 4 bases to trimming and J lost 4 bases, with 11 bases between them. Germline assignment: CDR1 LNHDA and CDR2 SQIVND (reference sequence). The CDR3 DNA reads TGTGCCAGTAGTACCACAGGGTGGGGGGCCAACGTCCTGACTTTC. It is translated as CASSTTGWGANVLTF.

This sequence joins TRBV14 and TRBJ2-2; D might be TRBD1 (6 bases). V was cut by 1 base and J by 4 bases, with 13 bases left in between. The CDR3 is 16 residues long. CDR1 and CDR2 from the germline V gene are SGHDN and FVKESK. Written as DNA, the CDR3 is TGTGCCAGCAGCCAAGTCCGGACAGCTTCCACCGGGGAGCTGTTTTTT. Translated: CASSQVRTASTGELFF.

The CDR3 DNA is TGTGCCAGCAGCTTATGGGGGAGGGGGGCCAAAAACATTCAGTACTTC. Translating gives CASSLWGRGAKNIQYF. This sequence joins TRBV7-8 and TRBJ2-4; weak D call: TRBD2 (7 bases). CDR3 length equals 16 residues. V dropped 2 bases and J dropped 1 base, with 12 bases sitting between them. Germline V gene lookup returns CDR1 SGHVS and CDR2 FQNEAQ.

The rearrangement joins TRBV10-3 to TRBJ2-3; D unclear. The CDR3 runs 12 residues. The germline CDR1 and CDR2 sequences are ENHRY and SYGVKD. V dropped 4 bases and J dropped 2 bases, with 4 bases sitting between them. The CDR3 here is CAISGDTDTQYF. CDR3 coding DNA: TGTGCCATCAGTGGAGACACAGATACGCAGTATTTT.

J is TRBJ2-3 and V is TRBV9, with D hard to call. CDR3 length: 13 residues. From germline, CDR1 is SGDLS and CDR2 YYNGEE. V lost 2 bases and J 1 base, leaving 5 bases between the germline ends. The CDR3: CASSVRGTDTQYF. The DNA of the CDR3 is TGTGCCAGCAGCGTCCGGGGCACAGATACGCAGTATTTT.

The gene calls are TRBV6-5 and TRBJ1-2, with 7 bases matching TRBD1. The CDR3 is 13 amino acids. Looked up from germline, CDR1 is MNHEY and CDR2 is SVGAGI. V was pared by 6 bases and J by 3 bases, with 4 bases of the junction left unmatched. The CDR3 DNA sequence: TGTGCCAGCAGCCCAACAGGGGACTATGGCTACACCTTC. This codes for CASSPTGDYGYTF.

The chain carries TRBV2 and TRBJ2-3; D is perhaps TRBD2 (5 bases). Germline lookup yields CDR1 SNHLY and CDR2 FYNNEI. The CDR3 is 16 amino acids. Between the trimmed V and J ends, which lost 5 bases and 0 bases, there was a span of 15 bases. The CDR3 sequence: CASSIGSAGSTDTQYF. The CDR3 DNA follows: TGTGCCAGCAGTATCGGGTCGGCGGGTAGCACAGATACGCAGTATTTT.

The gene calls are TRBV12-3 or TRBV12-4 and TRBJ2-1, with unresolved D. The CDR3 sequence is 11 residues long. With 6 bases removed from V and 9 bases from J, the gap between germline ends came to 9 bases. CDR3 nucleotides: TGTGCCAGCAGCTACTTTTTTGAGCAGTTCTTC. It specifies CASSYFFEQFF.

The chain recombines TRBV7-8 with TRBJ1-6, with 11 positions matching TRBD1. The CDR3 runs 18 residues. J was trimmed by 5 bases and V by 4 bases; bases with no gene match: 10. In germline, CDR1 is SGHVS, CDR2 FQNEAQ. The CDR3 reads CASSSKGGQGGHNSPLHF. The CDR3 DNA follows: TGTGCCAGCAGCTCGAAAGGGGGACAGGGGGGCCATAATTCACCCCTCCACTTT. Together with reference TRBV7-8 and TRBJ1-6, the CDR3 gives the full variable domain: GAGVSQSPRYKVAKRGQDVALRCDPISGHVSLFWYQQALGQGPEFLTYFQNEAQLDKSGLPSDRFFAERPEGSVSTLKIQRTQQEDSAVYLCASSSKGGQGGHNSPLHFGNGTRLTVT.

The chain carries TRBV7-6 and TRBJ1-4; 11 bases fit TRBD1. The germline V gene encodes CDR1 SGHVS and CDR2 FNYEAQ. Trimming cost V 2 bases and J 8 bases; bases outside gene matches: 10. The CDR3 extends over 17 amino acids. The CDR3 nucleotides read TGTGCCAGCAGCTTACACGATGGACAGGGGGCAGACGAAAAACTGTTTTTT. Translating it yields CASSLHDGQGADEKLFF. The whole variable domain, remainder taken from reference TRBV7-6 and TRBJ1-4, is GAGVSQSPRYKVTKRGQDVALRCDPISGHVSLYWYRQALGQGPEFLTYFNYEAQQDKSGLPNDRFSAERPEGSISTLTIQRTEQRDSAMYRCASSLHDGQGADEKLFFGSGTQLSVL.

This chain links TRBV28 with TRBJ1-1; the match to TRBD1 covers 8 bases. This CDR3 is 19 amino acids long. Germline assignment: CDR1 MDHEN and CDR2 SYDVKM. The V gene end was trimmed by 4 bases and the J gene end by 0 bases; junction bases not matched to a gene: 16. The CDR3 DNA reads TGTGCCAGCAGTTCGTCCCCAGGGGGCGTAAGGGGGGTGAACACTGAAGCTTTCTTT. It codes for CASSSSPGGVRGVNTEAFF.

This clone has just one count. V and J are TRBV6-5 and TRBJ2-1; 9 bases fit TRBD2. Germline V CDR1 and CDR2: MNHEY, SVGAGI. J was trimmed by 6 bases and V by 4 bases; bases with no gene match: 10. The CDR3 has 16 amino acids. This chain's CDR3 is CASSSRGVAGANEQFF. CDR3 in DNA: TGTGCCAGCAGTTCCCGGGGGGTAGCGGGAGCCAATGAGCAGTTCTTC.

The gene calls are TRBV7-3 and TRBJ2-2; TRBD1 agrees at 7 bases. With V trimmed by 5 bases and J by 8 bases, 14 bases remained unmatched. Per the germline V gene, CDR1 is SGHTA and CDR2 is FQGTGA. The CDR3 is made up of 16 amino acids. The CDR3 reads CASSPKQGRPAGELFF. In DNA form, the CDR3 reads TGTGCCAGCAGCCCTAAACAGGGGCGGCCGGCTGGGGAGCTGTTTTTT.

A remark on this clone: This sample includes further DNA sequences coding for the same CDR3. The rearrangement joins TRBV7-8 to TRBJ2-7, with 9 nucleotides matching TRBD2. CDR3 length: 19 residues. CDR1 SGHVS and CDR2 FQNEAQ come from the germline V gene. Trimming cost V 5 bases and J 0 bases; bases outside gene matches: 17. CDR3 coding DNA: TGTGCCAGCAGCCCACGCGGGGGGCGGGGGGGCATCGGCTCCTACGAGCAGTACTTC. Translation: CASSPRGGRGGIGSYEQYF.

V gene TRBV28 combines with J gene TRBJ1-5; D is unclear. CDR3 length equals 15 residues. Trimming removed 2 bases at V and 12 bases at J, with 20 bases between. The germline gives CDR1 MDHEN, CDR2 SYDVKM. The CDR3 DNA reads as TGTGCCAGCAGTTTAGCTGGCGGGCCGGTCAGAGGCCAGCATTTT. Translation: CASSLAGGPVRGQHF.

This chain links TRBV7-8 with TRBJ1-5; no reliable D call. This CDR3 is 16 amino acids long. Trimming removed 5 bases at V and 3 bases at J, with 17 bases between. Germline V lookup: CDR1 SGHVS, CDR2 FQNEAQ. For the CDR3, the DNA is TGTGCCAGCAGCCCCTCCGGCGGATTCTCCAATCAGCCCCAGCATTTT. As protein: CASSPSGGFSNQPQHF. The full variable domain, its missing parts supplied by reference TRBV7-8 and TRBJ1-5, is GAGVSQSPRYKVAKRGQDVALRCDPISGHVSLFWYQQALGQGPEFLTYFQNEAQLDKSGLPSDRFFAERPEGSVSTLKIQRTQQEDSAVYLCASSPSGGFSNQPQHFGDGTRLSIL.

The chain combines TRBV20-1 with TRBJ2-1; 10 bases align to TRBD2. The CDR3 covers 11 residues. Germline loops: CDR1 DFQATT, CDR2 SNEGSKA (reference sequence). V was pared by 5 bases and J by 15 bases, with 7 bases of the junction left unmatched. CDR3 residues: CSAEVAGGPFF. The CDR3 coding sequence is TGCAGTGCTGAAGTAGCGGGGGGCCCGTTCTTC.

This sequence joins TRBV6-1 and TRBJ2-7; D is perhaps TRBD2 (6 bases). Germline V gene data show CDR1 as MNHNS and CDR2 as SASEGT. The CDR3 totals 15 residues. The V and J ends lost 3 bases and 3 bases respectively, with 15 bases between them. CDR3 DNA sequence: TGTGCCAGCAGTGATTCCGGTCAGGGAGGCTACGAGCAGTACTTC. Its translation: CASSDSGQGGYEQYF.

This clone was counted a single time. V is TRBV29-1 and J is TRBJ1-2, with 9 bases that match TRBD1. CDR1 and CDR2 from the germline V gene are SQVTM and ANQGSEA. The CDR3 loop spans 14 amino acids. Losses at the gene ends were 1 base for V and 4 bases for J; bases not matched to a gene: 4. The CDR3 DNA follows: TGCAGCGTTGAAGTCCCGGGACAGGGCTATGGCTACACCTTC. This sequence encodes CSVEVPGQGYGYTF.

CDR3 protein: CASSPGRTGELFF. The CDR3 bases are TGTGCCAGCTCACCGGGCAGGACCGGGGAGCTGTTTTTT. This chain joins TRBV18 and TRBJ2-2; D gene unclear. CDR1 and CDR2 (germline): KGHSH, LQKENI. V was cut by 3 bases and J by 5 bases, with 7 bases left in between. The CDR3 is made up of 13 amino acids.

V gene TRBV5-6 combines with J gene TRBJ1-5; tentative D call: TRBD1 (6 bases). Germline lookup yields CDR1 SGHDT and CDR2 YYEEEE. CDR3 length: 15 residues. V was cut by 7 bases and J by 7 bases, with 21 bases left in between. This CDR3 is CASRRGGGLGQPQHF. The CDR3 DNA is TGTGCCAGCCGCCGCGGGGGGGGGCTGGGGCAGCCCCAGCATTTT.